The rows below give T cell receptor beta chains drawn from one sample of a study of shared clonotypes between healthy human individuals. This table comes from immunoSEQ multiplex PCR, and its TCRdb copy is limited to in-frame clones, with some not included. This table holds over a million clones, approximately 97% found once. Specimen: naive CD4+ T cells sorted from blood. The receptors derive from a man in his thirties or forties in good health. Both conserved end residues are part of each CDR3. A D gene is named only where the DNA matches it firmly. A row's size may be missing; if present it is once, few, many or a size class.

CASSAGQGTEAFF,TGCGCCAGCAGCGCCGGACAGGGCACTGAAGCTTTCTTT,TRBV5-1,NA,TRBD1,TRBJ1-1
CASSLWVAATYEQYF,TGTGCCAGCAGTTTATGGGTAGCAGCAACCTACGAGCAGTACTTC,TRBV28,NA,NA,TRBJ2-7
CATSRDKNTGELFF,TGTGCCACCAGCAGAGATAAGAACACCGGGGAGCTGTTTTTT,TRBV15,NA,NA,TRBJ2-2
CASTRGGVNTEAFF,TGTGCCAGCACCAGGGGGGGGGTGAACACTGAAGCTTTCTTT,TRBV27,NA,TRBD1,TRBJ1-1
CASSQDRTTNEKLFF,TGCGCCAGCAGCCAAGACAGAACAACTAATGAAAAACTGTTTTTT,TRBV4-3,NA,NA,TRBJ1-4
CASSLGSGSGGELFF,TGTGCCAGCAGCTTAGGGAGCGGGAGCGGCGGGGAGCTGTTTTTT,TRBV11-2,NA,TRBD2,TRBJ2-2
CASRRGLITEAFF,TGTGCCAGCAGGCGGGGACTGATCACTGAAGCTTTCTTT,TRBV27,NA,NA,TRBJ1-1
CASRPGTNVPGELFF,TGTGCCAGCAGGCCCGGGACCAATGTGCCCGGGGAGCTGTTTTTT,TRBV6-5,NA,NA,TRBJ2-2
CATNPGPYEQYF,TGTGCCACCAACCCGGGCCCCTACGAGCAGTACTTC,TRBV28,NA,NA,TRBJ2-7
CAASGRANTGELFF,TGTGCCGCTAGCGGGAGGGCGAACACCGGGGAGCTGTTTTTT,TRBV6-5,NA,TRBD2,TRBJ2-2
CASSLNSLGNQPQHF,TGCGCCAGCAGCTTGAATTCCCTTGGCAATCAGCCCCAGCATTTT,TRBV5-1,NA,NA,TRBJ1-5
CASSLASGGQPQHF,TGTGCCAGCAGTTTAGCTTCAGGGGGGCAGCCCCAGCATTTT,TRBV28,NA,TRBD1,TRBJ1-5
CASSLGGGRGANEQFF,TGTGCCAGCAGCTTAGGCGGCGGGAGGGGGGCCAATGAGCAGTTCTTC,TRBV7-9,NA,TRBD2,TRBJ2-1
CAWSPGQGLAEAFF,TGTGCCTGGAGTCCGGGACAGGGACTTGCTGAAGCTTTCTTT,TRBV30,once,TRBD1,TRBJ1-1
CASRGSDGNIQYF,TGTGCCAGCCGGGGGTCGGACGGAAACATTCAGTACTTC,TRBV6-1,NA,NA,TRBJ2-4
CASSPGDVWSGYEQYF,TGTGCCAGCTCACCCGGCGATGTGTGGAGTGGATACGAGCAGTACTTC,TRBV18,once,NA,TRBJ2-7
CATEGGQADLRATQYF,TGTGCCACAGAAGGGGGGCAGGCCGATCTACGGGCTACGCAGTATTTT,TRBV10-3,NA,NA,TRBJ2-3
CASSLPFGNLGEQFF,TGTGCCAGCAGTTTGCCGTTCGGCAACTTGGGTGAGCAGTTCTTC,TRBV28,NA,NA,TRBJ2-1
CASSAAGTSGSVTYEQYF,TGTGCCAGCAGCGCGGCGGGGACTAGCGGGAGTGTCACCTACGAGCAGTACTTC,TRBV7-2,NA,TRBD2,TRBJ2-7
CSAGPRYTF,TGCAGTGCTGGTCCGAGGTACACCTTC,TRBV20-1,NA,NA,TRBJ1-2